The 11 T cell receptor beta chains reported below all come from one sample, sequenced in a study of siplizumab effects on memory and regulatory T cells. The assay was immunoSEQ multiplex PCR, and TCRdb's table has in-frame clones only and misses some. The repertoire consists of around 61,000 clones, with 95% to 98% occurring once and the leading ten covering 0.95% to 1.4%. Sequencing input: naive CD8+ T cells sorted from blood. The origin of the receptors is a human donor in good health.

The chain is built from TRBV6-5 and TRBJ2-3; a possible D gene is TRBD1 (5 bases). Trimming removed 7 bases at V and 8 bases at J, with 13 bases between. The CDR3 sequence is 12 residues long. Germline V CDR1 and CDR2: MNHEY, SVGAGI. CDR3 bases: TGTGCCAGCACCCCAGGGTCTCCTACGCAGTATTTT. Translating it yields CASTPGSPTQYF.

The rearrangement joins TRBV4-1 to TRBJ2-1; no reliable D call. V was shortened by 4 bases and J by 5 bases, with 9 bases between the two germline ends. Germline values: CDR1 MGHRA, CDR2 YSYEKL. The CDR3 is made up of 13 amino acids. This chain's CDR3 is CASSPGWDNEQFF. The CDR3, as DNA: TGCGCCAGCAGCCCGGGTTGGGACAATGAGCAGTTCTTC.

The V call is TRBV27, the J call TRBJ2-1; TRBD2 matches at 9 bases. The V gene's germline CDR1 is MNHEY and CDR2 SMNVEV (reference sequence). Unmatched junction bases numbered 5, after V lost 6 bases and J lost 2 bases. This CDR3 region has 15 residues. CDR3 loop: CASRTTSGPYNEQFF. The DNA for the CDR3 is TGTGCCAGCAGGACCACTAGCGGGCCCTACAATGAGCAGTTCTTC.

The chain has TRBV9 and TRBJ1-5; D gene ambiguous. The CDR3 sequence is 14 residues long. CDR1 is SGDLS, CDR2 YYNGEE, per germline. V lost 0 bases and J 0 bases, leaving 4 bases between the germline ends. CDR3 in amino acids: CASSVGYSNQPQHF. In DNA form, the CDR3 reads TGTGCCAGCAGCGTAGGATATAGCAATCAGCCCCAGCATTTT.

This chain joins TRBV4-3 and TRBJ2-7, with 9 bases identical to TRBD1. The CDR3 spans 15 residues. V trimming: 2 bases; J trimming: 4 bases; junction bases outside the gene matches: 6. Germline lookup yields CDR1 LGHNA and CDR2 YSLEER. The CDR3 DNA is TGCGCCAGCAGCCAACCGGGACAGGGTGTTTACGAGCAGTACTTC. Its protein product is CASSQPGQGVYEQYF.

V is TRBV5-4 and J is TRBJ1-4, with 11 bases that match TRBD1. CDR1 SGHNT and CDR2 YYREEE come from the germline V gene (reference sequence). J lost 2 bases, V lost 4 bases, and 7 bases had no gene match. The CDR3 runs to 17 residues. The CDR3 here is CASSHWTGGPTNEKLFF. DNA for the CDR3: TGTGCCAGCAGCCATTGGACAGGGGGCCCCACTAATGAAAAACTGTTTTTT.

The chain recombines TRBV7-9 with TRBJ2-3; D remains unclear. With 8 bases removed from V and 5 bases from J, the gap between germline ends came to 17 bases. Germline CDR1 is SEHNR and CDR2 is FQNEAQ (reference sequence). The CDR3 spans 14 residues. Written as DNA, the CDR3 is TGTGCCAGCGTTGCGACCCAACTGGGAGATACGCAGTATTTT. It yields the protein CASVATQLGDTQYF.

The CDR3 DNA sequence: TGCGCCAGCAGCTCGTTGGACAGGGGCGAGCAGTACTTC. Encoded protein: CASSSLDRGEQYF. V gene TRBV5-1 combines with J gene TRBJ2-7, with 9 bases identical to TRBD1. J was trimmed by 6 bases and V by 3 bases; bases with no gene match: 4. From germline, CDR1 is SGHRS and CDR2 YFSETQ. CDR3 length equals 13 residues.

The J gene is TRBJ2-6, the V gene TRBV7-9; possible D gene TRBD1, 5 bases. Trimming left V 5 bases short and J 4 bases short, with 15 bases between. Germline CDR1 SEHNR, CDR2 FQNEAQ (reference sequence). This CDR3 is built from 16 residues. This CDR3 reads CASSKGAVTGANVLTF. DNA of the CDR3: TGTGCCAGCAGCAAAGGGGCGGTGACAGGGGCCAACGTCCTGACTTTC.

This chain joins TRBV6-1 and TRBJ2-3; 14 bases fit TRBD2. Germline-derived CDR1 and CDR2 are MNHNS and SASEGT. J lost 0 bases, V lost 3 bases, and 5 bases had no gene match. The length of the CDR3 is 18 residues. The CDR3 DNA reads TGTGCCAGCAGTGATCCGGGACTAGCGGGAGACAGCACAGATACGCAGTATTTT. The encoded protein is CASSDPGLAGDSTDTQYF.

The V gene is TRBV9, the J gene TRBJ2-7; 13 positions agree with TRBD2. This CDR3 spans 15 amino acids. V was clipped by 3 bases and J by 2 bases; unmatched bases: 2. Germline lookup yields CDR1 SGDLS and CDR2 YYNGEE. CDR3 loop: CASSEGLAGTYEQYF. The CDR3 DNA follows: TGTGCCAGCAGCGAGGGACTAGCGGGAACCTACGAGCAGTACTTC.